These T cell receptor beta chains were read from a single sample in a study of blood T cell repertoires in COVID-19. The method was immunoSEQ multiplex PCR; TCRdb's version includes in-frame clones alone and lacks a portion of them. The data contain about 250,000 clones, approximately 80% of them seen just once; the ten biggest clones take up roughly 4.2%. Sequenced sample: peripheral blood. The receptors originated from a woman aged 35 to 49 with active or convalescent COVID-19. CDR3s leave out the opening cysteine and the closing phenylalanine or tryptophan. Fields, in order: CDR3 protein, D gene, J gene, CDR3 length, V gene. D genes are given only for firm matches.

CDR3 protein: ASSLTQGNSPLH
D gene: -
J gene: TRBJ1-6
CDR3 length: 12
V gene: TRBV5-1

CDR3 protein: ATRLPGYSYEQY
D gene: -
J gene: TRBJ2-7
CDR3 length: 12
V gene: TRBV6-6

CDR3 protein: ASSEGRGSNQPQH
D gene: -
J gene: TRBJ1-5
CDR3 length: 13
V gene: TRBV2

CDR3 protein: ASSDRGAGEF
D gene: TRBD1
J gene: TRBJ2-1
CDR3 length: 10
V gene: TRBV12-3/TRBV12-4

CDR3 protein: ASIPVSLAADTDTQY
D gene: TRBD2
J gene: TRBJ2-3
CDR3 length: 15
V gene: TRBV2

CDR3 protein: ASSLALRVSSYNEQF
D gene: -
J gene: TRBJ2-1
CDR3 length: 15
V gene: TRBV5-1

CDR3 protein: ASSAQGDYGYT
D gene: -
J gene: TRBJ1-2
CDR3 length: 11
V gene: TRBV5-1

CDR3 protein: ASSQGFGEAAF
D gene: -
J gene: TRBJ1-1
CDR3 length: 11
V gene: TRBV3-1/TRBV3-2

CDR3 protein: ASSSGLAGEQETQY
D gene: TRBD2
J gene: TRBJ2-5
CDR3 length: 14
V gene: TRBV7-7

CDR3 protein: AISAGFGTGELF
D gene: -
J gene: TRBJ2-2
CDR3 length: 12
V gene: TRBV10-3

CDR3 protein: ASRLDRTGTEAF
D gene: -
J gene: TRBJ1-1
CDR3 length: 12
V gene: TRBV5-1

CDR3 protein: ASSGSGGAGGELF
D gene: TRBD2
J gene: TRBJ2-2
CDR3 length: 13
V gene: TRBV7-2

CDR3 protein: ASSPMRGNQPQH
D gene: -
J gene: TRBJ1-5
CDR3 length: 12
V gene: TRBV6-5

CDR3 protein: ASSLETGGAAGANVLT
D gene: TRBD2
J gene: TRBJ2-6
CDR3 length: 16
V gene: TRBV11-2

CDR3 protein: ASSEEAGAPDTQY
D gene: -
J gene: TRBJ2-3
CDR3 length: 13
V gene: TRBV6-1

CDR3 protein: ASSYTGATNEKLF
D gene: -
J gene: TRBJ1-4
CDR3 length: 13
V gene: TRBV6-6

CDR3 protein: SARVGSPLH
D gene: -
J gene: TRBJ1-6
CDR3 length: 9
V gene: TRBV20-1

CDR3 protein: ASSPSGVSNEKLF
D gene: -
J gene: TRBJ1-4
CDR3 length: 13
V gene: TRBV5-1

CDR3 protein: ATTGTGQETQY
D gene: TRBD1
J gene: TRBJ2-5
CDR3 length: 11
V gene: TRBV19

CDR3 protein: ASSVQGADYGYT
D gene: TRBD1
J gene: TRBJ1-2
CDR3 length: 12
V gene: TRBV2

CDR3 protein: ASSLKDREVTEAF
D gene: TRBD1
J gene: TRBJ1-1
CDR3 length: 13
V gene: TRBV5-6

CDR3 protein: ASSDTTNTGELF
D gene: -
J gene: TRBJ2-2
CDR3 length: 12
V gene: TRBV5-1

CDR3 protein: ASSPTGLGSPLH
D gene: -
J gene: TRBJ1-6
CDR3 length: 12
V gene: TRBV2

CDR3 protein: ASSESAGSSGNTIY
D gene: -
J gene: TRBJ1-3
CDR3 length: 14
V gene: TRBV10-2

CDR3 protein: ASSPARLGGQGLYNSPLH
D gene: TRBD1
J gene: TRBJ1-6
CDR3 length: 18
V gene: TRBV23-1